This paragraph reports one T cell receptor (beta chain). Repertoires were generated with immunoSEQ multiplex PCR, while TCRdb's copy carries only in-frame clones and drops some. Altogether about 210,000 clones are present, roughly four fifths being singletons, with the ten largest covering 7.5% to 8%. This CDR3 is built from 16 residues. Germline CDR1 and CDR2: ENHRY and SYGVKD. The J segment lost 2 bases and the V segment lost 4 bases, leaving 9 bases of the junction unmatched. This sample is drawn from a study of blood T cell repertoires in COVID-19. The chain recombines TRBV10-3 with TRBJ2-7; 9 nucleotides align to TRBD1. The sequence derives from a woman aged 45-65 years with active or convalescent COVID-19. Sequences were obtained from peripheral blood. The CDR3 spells CAISAGGGQGTYEQYF. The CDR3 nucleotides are TGTGCCATCAGTGCAGGGGGGGGACAGGGAACCTACGAGCAGTACTTC.